This TCR beta chain was sequenced for a study of T-cell reconstitution after alpha-beta-depleted transplantation in children. Using unique molecular identifiers, the investigators prepared the TCRbeta library. TCRdb fed the PCR reads into MiXCR, producing one record per CDR3 protein. The table has roughly 500,000 distinct CDR3 sequences, around a third seen once; the top ten hold approximately 2.3%. The CDR3 runs to 17 residues. CDR1 and CDR2 from the germline V gene are SGHAT and FQDESV (reference sequence). Trimming removed 3 bases from V and 2 bases from J; junction bases left unmatched: 11. The chain uses TRBV11-1 and TRBJ2-5; 8 bases map to TRBD1. The source of this sequence is a human donor who donated a stem cell graft to a child with aplastic anemia. The sequencing used PBMCs from the stem cell graft donor, collected from the stem cell graft. The chain's CDR3 is CASSFWTGLLEQETQYF. The CDR3 DNA is TGTGCCAGCAGCTTCTGGACAGGGTTGTTGGAACAAGAGACCCAGTACTTC. The entire variable domain, with the rest obtained from reference TRBV11-1 and TRBJ2-5, is as follows: EAEVAQSPRYKITEKSQAVAFWCDPISGHATLYWYRQILGQGPELLVQFQDESVVDDSQLPKDRFSAERLKGVDSTLKIQPAELGDSAMYLCASSFWTGLLEQETQYFGPGTRLLVL.